This T cell receptor beta chain is from a study of CD8+ T cells in alopecia areata. Overall study context: Treated patients swallowed 5 to 10 mg of oral tofacitinib twice daily.

A word on this clone: What it binds is not known.

Study-wide results and limits: Normal scalp showed lower clonality than lesional scalp, especially alopecia totalis/universalis.

This CDR3 is built from 14 residues. With 4 bases clipped from V and 2 bases from J, the junction kept 6 bases outside the gene matches. CDR1 SQVTM and CDR2 ANQGSEA come from the germline V gene. Described treatment: oral pan-JAK inhibitor, 5-10 mg twice daily. Collected material from alopecia areata patients comprised lesional scalp punch biopsies and peripheral blood. PBMC-derived CD4+ and CD8+ T cells were sorted. cDNA serving as the sequencing template came from extracted, reverse transcribed RNA. The data were produced by immunoSEQ multiplex PCR, yet TCRdb's version contains in-frame clones alone and is incomplete. This table holds approximately 210,000 clones, approximately 67% found once.

This chain uses TRBV29-1 with TRBJ2-7; 9 bases align to TRBD1. This TCR was sampled from a human donor with alopecia areata. This specimen consisted of CD4+ T cells sorted from blood, obtained around week 47, from a patient treated with tofacitinib. This CDR3 reads CSVAPGTGPYEQYF. The CDR3 DNA reads as TGCAGCGTTGCGCCCGGGACAGGGCCCTACGAGCAGTACTTC.